This passage covers 13 T cell receptor beta chains from one sample sequenced in a study of response to subunit inactivated influenza vaccine. TCRdb recomputed calls from the RT-PCR reads with MiXCR, one row per CDR3 protein. The repertoire holds 800,000 to 1,000,000 distinct CDR3 sequences, around 20% seen once, with 9.5% to 13% in the top ten. The sequencing used PBMCs from blood, collected less than 6 days after vaccination. These receptors all stem from a man between 50 and 59 years old who received an inactivated influenza vaccine.

The rearrangement joins TRBV11-2 to TRBJ2-5; 9 bases map to TRBD1. The V gene end was trimmed by 4 bases and the J gene end by 4 bases; junction bases not matched to a gene: 13. The CDR3 sequence is 17 residues long. The germline CDR1 and CDR2 sequences are SGHAT and FQNNGV. The CDR3 loop is CASSSRFRTGVTETQYF. CDR3 sequence (DNA): TGTGCCAGCAGCTCAAGATTTAGGACAGGGGTAACAGAGACCCAGTACTTC.

This clonotype was observed a handful of times. V is TRBV29-1 and J is TRBJ2-6; D is unresolved. The V end lost 6 bases, the J end lost 0 bases, and 9 bases lay between the germline ends. The germline gives CDR1 SQVTM, CDR2 ANQGSEA. The CDR3 has 14 amino acids. The CDR3 sequence is CSVGSTSGANVLTF. DNA of the CDR3: TGCAGCGTGGGAAGTACCTCTGGGGCCAACGTCCTGACTTTC. Full variable domain (rest looked up from reference TRBV29-1 and TRBJ2-6): SAVISQKPSRDICQRGTSLTIQCQVDSQVTMMFWYRQQPGQSLTLIATANQGSEATYESGFVIDKFPISRPNLTFSTLTVSNMSPEDSSIYLCSVGSTSGANVLTFGAGSRLTVL.

This clonotype was found a few times. The chain joins TRBV2 to TRBJ2-1; no clear D gene. Trimming took 4 bases from V and 7 from J, leaving 14 bases between them. Germline lookup yields CDR1 SNHLY and CDR2 FYNNEI. The CDR3 is 14 amino acids. CDR3 nucleotide sequence: TGTGCCAGCAGTGTGGGAAAGGGTTCAAATGAGCAGTTCTTC. Encoded protein: CASSVGKGSNEQFF.

The chain joins TRBV12-3 or TRBV12-4 to TRBJ2-1; TRBD2 matches at 15 bases. Trimming cost V 8 bases and J 4 bases; bases outside gene matches: 3. CDR3 length: 15 residues. In nucleotides, the CDR3 is TGTGCCAGCGGGACTAGCGGGGGGATATACAATGAGCAGTTCTTC. Its translation is CASGTSGGIYNEQFF.

This sequence joins TRBV6-2 or TRBV6-3 and TRBJ2-1; unclear D gene. Trimming removed 4 bases at V and 10 bases at J, with 14 bases between. The CDR3 covers 13 residues. Germline lookup yields CDR1 MNHEY and CDR2 SVGEGT. As DNA, the CDR3 is TGTGCCAGCAGTTCTGCGCGTGGTAGGGAGCAGTTCTTC. Translating gives CASSSARGREQFF.

The CDR3 sequence: CASSLSGDRTYEQYF. The CDR3 DNA is TGTGCCAGCAGCCTATCGGGAGACAGGACCTACGAGCAGTACTTC. This chain joins TRBV6-1 and TRBJ2-7; tentatively, D is TRBD1 or TRBD2 (6 bases each). The V end lost 6 bases, the J end lost 2 bases, and 17 bases lay between the germline ends. Germline V gene data show CDR1 as MNHNS and CDR2 as SASEGT. This CDR3 has 15 residues.

Details on this clonotype: A junction boundary mismatches the germline segment, possibly from a read error. This chain connects TRBV7-8 to TRBJ1-2, with 10 bases that match TRBD1. CDR1 and CDR2 (germline): SGHVS, FQNEAQ. The CDR3 has 12 residues. As DNA, the CDR3 is TGTGCCAGCAGCACGAACCGAGGGACAGGGGTCTTC. This encodes CASSTNRGTGVF.

Only a few counts were recorded for this clonotype. The CDR3 loop is CASSFSIYTIDGYTF. CDR3 in DNA: TGTGCCAGCAGTTTCTCAATTTACACTATCGATGGCTACACCTTC. V and J are TRBV28 and TRBJ1-2, with D unclear. V gave up 3 bases and J gave up 6 bases, with 17 bases separating them. From germline, CDR1 is MDHEN and CDR2 SYDVKM. This CDR3 comprises 15 residues.

This clonotype showed up just a few times. This chain connects TRBV7-2 to TRBJ2-7; TRBD2 matches 11 bases. The junction had 3 bases not matched to a gene; V was cut back by 0 bases and J by 2 bases. This CDR3 is built from 16 residues. Germline V lookup: CDR1 SGHTA, CDR2 FQGNSA. The CDR3: CASSLATGLAAYEQYF. The CDR3 coding sequence is TGTGCCAGCAGCTTAGCCACGGGACTAGCGGCCTACGAGCAGTACTTC.

Only a few counts were recorded for this clonotype. The V and J genes are TRBV10-3 and TRBJ2-5; 7 bases are a match to TRBD2. The germline V gene encodes CDR1 ENHRY and CDR2 SYGVKD. CDR3 size: 15 residues. With 4 bases clipped from V and 2 bases from J, the junction kept 7 bases outside the gene matches. The CDR3 protein is CAISASGGLQETQYF. CDR3 sequence (DNA): TGTGCCATCAGTGCTTCGGGAGGTCTTCAAGAGACCCAGTACTTC.

This clonotype came up a few times. The chain is built from TRBV3-2 and TRBJ1-6. TRBV3-2 is classified as a pseudogene. The CDR3 length is 15 residues. The CDR3 DNA sequence: TGTGCCAGCAGCCCGTCGGTTCAAGGGAATTCACCCCTCCACTTT. Its protein is CASSPSVQGNSPLHF.

The V gene is TRBV28, the J gene TRBJ2-2; TRBD2 agrees at 8 bases. With 5 bases clipped from V and 4 bases from J, the junction kept 9 bases outside the gene matches. CDR3 length equals 16 residues. Germline V lookup: CDR1 MDHEN, CDR2 SYDVKM. The CDR3 nucleotides read TGTGCCAGCAGTCAGTGGGGCGGGAGGACCACCGGGGAGCTGTTTTTT. This encodes CASSQWGGRTTGELFF.

V gene TRBV5-1 combines with J gene TRBJ2-1, with 13 nucleotides matching TRBD2. The trim removed 4 bases at V and 7 bases at J, leaving 5 bases unmatched. Germline V lookup: CDR1 SGHRS, CDR2 YFSETQ. The CDR3 runs to 15 residues. CDR3 region: CASSPTSGRINEQFF. The CDR3 DNA follows: TGCGCCAGCAGCCCGACTAGCGGGAGGATTAATGAGCAGTTCTTC.